This T cell receptor beta chain was sequenced during a study of T cells in Graves' hyperthyroidism and ophthalmopathy. Researchers took RNA transcripts and amplified the TCR beta CDR3 regions from them. The HTBI primer set was used in a first-round RT-PCR of the TCR CDR3. MiXCR, applied by TCRdb to the multiplex PCR reads, yields one record per CDR3 protein. In the table there are more than 300,000 distinct CDR3 sequences, roughly 15% of which are singletons. This CDR3 spans 16 amino acids. V was pared by 2 bases and J by 0 bases, with 11 bases between. Germline V CDR1 and CDR2: MGHDK, SYGVNS. Hyperthyroidism patients were newly diagnosed, had disease duration under 2 months, and were aged 18 to 65 years. Exclusion of a patient resulted from uncontrolled infection, other autoimmune disease, pregnancy or lactation. The PBMCs were taken from approximately 11 ml of fresh peripheral blood. Whole-study findings and limits: It was a median about seven months before onset that the model predicted ophthalmopathy.

This clonotype appeared many times. Its antigen is not identified. The TCR sequence derives from a woman younger than 45 with Graves' hyperthyroidism that later progressed to Graves' ophthalmopathy. The rearrangement joins TRBV25-1 to TRBJ2-1; no clear D. Sample: blood. The DNA of the CDR3 is TGTGCCAGCAGTGAAACTCGTCTAACCTCCTACAATGAGCAGTTCTTC. Its translation is CASSETRLTSYNEQFF. Full variable domain (rest looked up from reference TRBV25-1 and TRBJ2-1): EADIYQTPRYLVIGTGKKITLECSQTMGHDKMYWYQQDPGMELHLIHYSYGVNSTEKGDLSSESTVSRIRTEHFPLTLESARPSHTSQYLCASSETRLTSYNEQFFGPGTRLTVL.